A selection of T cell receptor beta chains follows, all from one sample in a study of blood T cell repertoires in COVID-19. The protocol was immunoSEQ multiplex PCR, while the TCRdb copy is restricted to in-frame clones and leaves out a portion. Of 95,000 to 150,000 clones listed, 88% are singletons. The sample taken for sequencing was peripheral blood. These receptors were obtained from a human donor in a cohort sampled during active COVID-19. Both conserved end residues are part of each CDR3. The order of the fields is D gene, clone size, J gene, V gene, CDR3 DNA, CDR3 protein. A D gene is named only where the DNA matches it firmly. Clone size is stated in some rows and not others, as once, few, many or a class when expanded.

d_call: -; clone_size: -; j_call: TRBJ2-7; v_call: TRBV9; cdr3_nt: TGTGCCAGCAGCGTAGGGGGGGACCTCGCCTACGAGCAGTACTTC; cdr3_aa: CASSVGGDLAYEQYF
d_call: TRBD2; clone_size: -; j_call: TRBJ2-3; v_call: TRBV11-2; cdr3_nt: TGTGCCAGCAGCTTAGGGGGCGGGGGAGGTCAAGTGCCACAGTATTTT; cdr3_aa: CASSLGGGGGQVPQYF
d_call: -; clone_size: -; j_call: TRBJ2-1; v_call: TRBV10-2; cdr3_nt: TGCGCCAGCAGATCTAGGGGTGGTAATGAGCAGTTCTTC; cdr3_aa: CASRSRGGNEQFF
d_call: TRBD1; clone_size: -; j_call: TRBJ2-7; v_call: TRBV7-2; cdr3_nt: TGTGCCAGCAGCTTAGACCGGGACAGGGGCTACGAGCAGTACTTC; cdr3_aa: CASSLDRDRGYEQYF
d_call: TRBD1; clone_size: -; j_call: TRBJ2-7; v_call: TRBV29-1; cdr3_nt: TGCAGCGCCCCGGGACAGGGCCCCCACGAGCAGTACTTC; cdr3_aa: CSAPGQGPHEQYF
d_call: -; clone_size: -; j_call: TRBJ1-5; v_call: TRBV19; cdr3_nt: TGTGCCAGTAGAATAGGGGAGGGTGGCAATCAGCCCCAGCATTTT; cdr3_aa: CASRIGEGGNQPQHF
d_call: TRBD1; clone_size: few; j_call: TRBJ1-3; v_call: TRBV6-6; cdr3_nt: TGTGCCAGCAACAAGGACAGGGGGGGACGGGACACCATATATTTT; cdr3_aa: CASNKDRGGRDTIYF
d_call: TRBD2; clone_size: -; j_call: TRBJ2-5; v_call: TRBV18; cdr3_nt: TGTGCCAGCTCACTGGGACTAGCGGGAGCCGGAGAGACCCAGTACTTC; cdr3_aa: CASSLGLAGAGETQYF
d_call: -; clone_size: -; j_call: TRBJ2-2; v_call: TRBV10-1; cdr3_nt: TGCGCCAGCAGCGACGAGGGGGGGCCAACGAACACCGGGGAGCTGTTTTTT; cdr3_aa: CASSDEGGPTNTGELFF
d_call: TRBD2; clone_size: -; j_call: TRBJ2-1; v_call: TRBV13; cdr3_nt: TGTGCCAGCAGCTCGGGACTAGCGGGGGGACACAATGAGCAGTTCTTC; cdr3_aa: CASSSGLAGGHNEQFF
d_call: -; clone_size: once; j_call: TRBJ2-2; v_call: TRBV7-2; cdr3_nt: TGTGCCAGCAGCCAGGGGATCGGGGGGACCGGGGAGCTGTTTTTT; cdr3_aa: CASSQGIGGTGELFF
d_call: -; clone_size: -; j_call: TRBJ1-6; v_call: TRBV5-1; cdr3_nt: TGCGCCAGCAGCGTAGGGGTTTCACCCCTCCACTTT; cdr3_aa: CASSVGVSPLHF
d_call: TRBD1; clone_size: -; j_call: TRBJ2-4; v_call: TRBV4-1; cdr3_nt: TGCGCCAGCAGCCAGGGACGGGGGACAGGAAACATTCAGTACTTC; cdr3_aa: CASSQGRGTGNIQYF
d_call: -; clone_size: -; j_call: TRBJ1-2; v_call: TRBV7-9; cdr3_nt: TGTGCCAGCAGCTTAGATCCCCAGAAAGGCTACACCTTC; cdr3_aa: CASSLDPQKGYTF
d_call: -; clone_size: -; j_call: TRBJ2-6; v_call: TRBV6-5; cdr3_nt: TGTGCCAGCAGGTGGACAGCCTCTGGGGCCAACGTCCTGACTTTC; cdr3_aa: CASRWTASGANVLTF
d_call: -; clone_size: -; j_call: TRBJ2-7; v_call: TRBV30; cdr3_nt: TGTGCCTGGAGCCCGGACAGCTCCTACGAGCAGTACTTC; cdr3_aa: CAWSPDSSYEQYF
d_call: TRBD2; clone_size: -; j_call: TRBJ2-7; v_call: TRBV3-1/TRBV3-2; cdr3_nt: TGTGCCAGCAGCCTGGGACTAGCGGGCACGAGCTCCTACGAGCAGTACTTC; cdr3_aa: CASSLGLAGTSSYEQYF
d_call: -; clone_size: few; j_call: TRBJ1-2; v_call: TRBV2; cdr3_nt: TGTGCCAGCAGTGAGGCTGACAGGATCTATGGCTACACCTTC; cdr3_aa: CASSEADRIYGYTF
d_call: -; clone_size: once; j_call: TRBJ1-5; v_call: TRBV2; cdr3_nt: TGTGCCAGCAGACCCGACAAGTTCCTCAATCAGCCCCAGCATTTT; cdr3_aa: CASRPDKFLNQPQHF
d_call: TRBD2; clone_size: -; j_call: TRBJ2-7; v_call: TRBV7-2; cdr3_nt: TGTGCCAGCAGCACTAGCGGGATACACGAGCAGTACTTC; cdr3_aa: CASSTSGIHEQYF
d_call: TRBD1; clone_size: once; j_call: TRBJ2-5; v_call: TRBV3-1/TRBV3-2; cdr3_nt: TGTGCCAGCTCACAGGGGGGTCAAGAGACCCAGTACTTC; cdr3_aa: CASSQGGQETQYF
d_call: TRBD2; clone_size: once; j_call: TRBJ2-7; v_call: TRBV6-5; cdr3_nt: TGTGCCAGCAGTTGGCGGGGGGACGTGGGCTACGAGCAGTACTTC; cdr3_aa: CASSWRGDVGYEQYF
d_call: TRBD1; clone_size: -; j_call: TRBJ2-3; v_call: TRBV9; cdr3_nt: TGTGCCAGCAGCGTAGATCAGGGGGTGGCAGATACGCAGTATTTT; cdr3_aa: CASSVDQGVADTQYF
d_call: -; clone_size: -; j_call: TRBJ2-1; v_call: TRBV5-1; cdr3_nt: TGCGCCAGCAGCTTGGTTGCGGGTGACAATGAGCAGTTCTTC; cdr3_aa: CASSLVAGDNEQFF
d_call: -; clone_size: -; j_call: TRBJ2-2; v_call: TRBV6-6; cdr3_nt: TGTGCCAGCAGTTCGACAGACGCGAACACCGGGGAGCTGTTTTTT; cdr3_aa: CASSSTDANTGELFF
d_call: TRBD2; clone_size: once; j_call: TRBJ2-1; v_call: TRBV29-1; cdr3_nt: TGCAGCGGGGGAGCGGGGGCTGCTAATGAGCAGTTCTTC; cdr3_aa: CSGGAGAANEQFF
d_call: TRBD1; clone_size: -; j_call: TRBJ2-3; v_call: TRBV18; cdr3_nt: TGTGCCAGCTCACCAGACAGGGGGCGCGCGGCAGATACGCAGTATTTT; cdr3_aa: CASSPDRGRAADTQYF
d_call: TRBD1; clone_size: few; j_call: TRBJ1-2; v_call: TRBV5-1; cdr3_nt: TGCGCCAGCAGCCCGGACAGGGGGTTTGACTATGGCTACACCTTC; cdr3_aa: CASSPDRGFDYGYTF
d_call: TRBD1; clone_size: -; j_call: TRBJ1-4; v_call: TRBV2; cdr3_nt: TGTGCCAGCAGTGAGGGACAGGGAGGGGTAGGTTTGGATGAAAAACTGTTTTTT; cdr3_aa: CASSEGQGGVGLDEKLFF
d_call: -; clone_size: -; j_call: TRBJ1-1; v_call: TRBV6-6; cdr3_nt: TGTGCCAGCAGTGATTTCGGGAGTAACACTGAAGCTTTCTTT; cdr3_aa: CASSDFGSNTEAFF
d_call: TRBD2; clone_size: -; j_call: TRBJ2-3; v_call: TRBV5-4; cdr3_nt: TGTGCCAGCAAGAGGGACCCACGGGGCGGGGGAACAGATACGCAGTATTTT; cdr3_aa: CASKRDPRGGGTDTQYF
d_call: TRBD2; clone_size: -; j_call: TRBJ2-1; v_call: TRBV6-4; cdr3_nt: TGTGCCAGCAGTCTTGGGACTAGCGGGAGGAGCTCCTACAATGAGCAGTTCTTC; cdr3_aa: CASSLGTSGRSSYNEQFF
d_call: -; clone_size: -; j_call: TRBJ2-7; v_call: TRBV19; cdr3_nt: TGTGCCAGTGGCGCCCGAGGTGGCGAGCAGTACTTC; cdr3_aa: CASGARGGEQYF
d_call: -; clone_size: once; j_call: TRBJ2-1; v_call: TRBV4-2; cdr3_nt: TGTGCCAGCAGCCAACGGGACTTAGGGCATGAGCAGTTCTTC; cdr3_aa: CASSQRDLGHEQFF
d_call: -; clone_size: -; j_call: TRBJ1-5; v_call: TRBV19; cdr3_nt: TGTGCCAGTAAGTCGTCCGAAGCCAATCAGCCCCAGCATTTT; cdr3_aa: CASKSSEANQPQHF
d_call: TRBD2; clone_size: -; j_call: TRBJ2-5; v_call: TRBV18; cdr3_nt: TGTGCCAGCTCACCAGGACTAGCGGGACGAGAGACCCAGTACTTC; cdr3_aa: CASSPGLAGRETQYF
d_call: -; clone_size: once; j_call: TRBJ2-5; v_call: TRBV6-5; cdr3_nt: TGTGCCAGCCGACCGGGGGTAGAAGAGACCCAGTACTTC; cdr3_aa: CASRPGVEETQYF
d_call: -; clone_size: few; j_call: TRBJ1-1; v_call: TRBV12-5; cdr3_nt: TGTGCTAGTGGTTGGGACACCCGGAAGAACACTGAAGCTTTCTTT; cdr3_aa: CASGWDTRKNTEAFF
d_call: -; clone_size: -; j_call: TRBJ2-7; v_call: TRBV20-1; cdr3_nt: TGCAGTGCCACATCCTACGAGCAGTACTTC; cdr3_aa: CSATSYEQYF
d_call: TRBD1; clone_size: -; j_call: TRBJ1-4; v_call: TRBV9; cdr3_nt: TGTGCCAGCAGCGTAGGAGGGGGCGCAACTAATGAAAAACTGTTTTTT; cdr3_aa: CASSVGGGATNEKLFF
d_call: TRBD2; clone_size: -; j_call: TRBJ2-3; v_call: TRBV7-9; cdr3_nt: TGTGCCAGCACGCTAAGCGGGGGAGTCACAGATACGCAGTATTTT; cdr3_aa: CASTLSGGVTDTQYF
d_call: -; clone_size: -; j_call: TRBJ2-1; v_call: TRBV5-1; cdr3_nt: TGCGCCAGCAGCTTTGAACTACTCAATGAGCAGTTCTTC; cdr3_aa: CASSFELLNEQFF